This paragraph covers one T cell receptor (beta chain) sequence. Its antigen is not yet known. One end of the junction varies from germline; a read error may be responsible. The library relied on 5' RACE. The reads were generated on an Illumina HiSeq 2000. A universal primer binding site was added through template switching, and the final cDNA carried a unique molecular identifier so that TCR cDNA molecules could be counted accurately. Specific primers in the conserved constant-segment region were used to synthesize first-strand cDNA for TCR alpha and beta chains. To control for contamination, every cDNA library was double barcoded, receiving both a SMART-Mk sample barcode and Illumina barcodes. Two successive PCR steps introduced TruSeq adapter sequences along with Illumina sample barcodes. TCR alpha and beta cDNA libraries were sequenced on the Illumina HiSeq platform with custom primers. In the source study's methods: MiGEC was used to process raw reads and extract unique molecular identifiers, and MiXCR was used to find CDR3 positions. Recombination models were inferred per individual with the repgenHMM and IGoR tools using an EM algorithm. The tcR package in R was used for shared clonotype analysis, with sharing normalized by the product of cloneset sizes. To study raw recombination without the effects of thymic and clonal selection, out-of-frame nonproductive sequences were analyzed. The raw public data were reprocessed by TCRdb itself: fastp quality trimming at Q25, MiXCR clonotype calling, in-frame beta chains only. A single entry per CDR3 protein holds the most common genes and DNA from its merged rows. Here the V and J calls rest on TCRdb's processing, not on the authors' analysis. This sample gives about 720,000 distinct CDR3 sequences in total; more than 6.5% of them show up just once. The ten largest clones add up to approximately 0.96% of the sample.

Every donor was a healthy Caucasian. The twin cohort consisted of three pairs of female monozygotic twins, all aged roughly 18 to 30 years. Peripheral blood mononuclear cells were the source from which RNA for the TCR libraries was isolated. The entry originates in a study of identical twins (dated by TCRdb to 2015 to 2016). Describing the broader study: To test whether fetal clonotypes persist, the study used deep sequencing on TCR alpha and beta repertoires from monozygotic twins, unrelated adults of various ages, and cord blood. Replicate twin experiments were performed at different times using different library preparation protocols to rule out contamination. What the work shows at the level of the full study, not this receptor alone: Compared with coincidental sharing between unrelated individuals, an excess of low generation-probability sequences was observed among out-of-frame TCR alpha sequences shared between twins. Abundant cord blood beta clonotypes had fewer insertions, young adult naive repertoires showed a similar but weaker trend, and memory repertoires showed no such trend. Because the same donors could not be followed over many years, the conclusions depended on cross-sectional statistical analysis. Excess twin sharing in beta out-of-frame sequences was weaker because fewer shared sequences lowered the signal-to-noise ratio. Zero-insertion analyses could be partly confounded by invariant T cells such as MAIT and iNKT, though diverse VJ usage argued against such confounding for most clonotypes. In monozygotic twins, recombination models systematically underestimated out-of-frame TCR alpha sharing, but the models matched the sharing seen between unrelated individuals.

Sequences KGHSH (CDR1) and LQKENI (CDR2) are obtained from the germline V gene. Inclusive of the bounding cysteine and phenylalanine, the CDR3 is 12 residues long. Solely the CDR3 DNA is kept, with 36 bases framed from the first base. This sample was shared with a second study, whose subject was yellow fever vaccine responses in identical twins. The second publication reports: The T cell response to vaccination in identical twins was reported by the authors to appear partly convergent and partly personalized. The study precisely tracked vaccine-responding T cell clones in identical twins.

The TCR originated in a woman in her late teens or twenties in good health. The sample comprised PBMCs. The chain employs TRBV18 and TRBJ2-3; the D gene lacks a confident call. CDR3 reads: CASSPTTETQYF. The nucleotide sequence is TGTGCCAGCTCACCGACCACAGAAACGCAGTATTTT.